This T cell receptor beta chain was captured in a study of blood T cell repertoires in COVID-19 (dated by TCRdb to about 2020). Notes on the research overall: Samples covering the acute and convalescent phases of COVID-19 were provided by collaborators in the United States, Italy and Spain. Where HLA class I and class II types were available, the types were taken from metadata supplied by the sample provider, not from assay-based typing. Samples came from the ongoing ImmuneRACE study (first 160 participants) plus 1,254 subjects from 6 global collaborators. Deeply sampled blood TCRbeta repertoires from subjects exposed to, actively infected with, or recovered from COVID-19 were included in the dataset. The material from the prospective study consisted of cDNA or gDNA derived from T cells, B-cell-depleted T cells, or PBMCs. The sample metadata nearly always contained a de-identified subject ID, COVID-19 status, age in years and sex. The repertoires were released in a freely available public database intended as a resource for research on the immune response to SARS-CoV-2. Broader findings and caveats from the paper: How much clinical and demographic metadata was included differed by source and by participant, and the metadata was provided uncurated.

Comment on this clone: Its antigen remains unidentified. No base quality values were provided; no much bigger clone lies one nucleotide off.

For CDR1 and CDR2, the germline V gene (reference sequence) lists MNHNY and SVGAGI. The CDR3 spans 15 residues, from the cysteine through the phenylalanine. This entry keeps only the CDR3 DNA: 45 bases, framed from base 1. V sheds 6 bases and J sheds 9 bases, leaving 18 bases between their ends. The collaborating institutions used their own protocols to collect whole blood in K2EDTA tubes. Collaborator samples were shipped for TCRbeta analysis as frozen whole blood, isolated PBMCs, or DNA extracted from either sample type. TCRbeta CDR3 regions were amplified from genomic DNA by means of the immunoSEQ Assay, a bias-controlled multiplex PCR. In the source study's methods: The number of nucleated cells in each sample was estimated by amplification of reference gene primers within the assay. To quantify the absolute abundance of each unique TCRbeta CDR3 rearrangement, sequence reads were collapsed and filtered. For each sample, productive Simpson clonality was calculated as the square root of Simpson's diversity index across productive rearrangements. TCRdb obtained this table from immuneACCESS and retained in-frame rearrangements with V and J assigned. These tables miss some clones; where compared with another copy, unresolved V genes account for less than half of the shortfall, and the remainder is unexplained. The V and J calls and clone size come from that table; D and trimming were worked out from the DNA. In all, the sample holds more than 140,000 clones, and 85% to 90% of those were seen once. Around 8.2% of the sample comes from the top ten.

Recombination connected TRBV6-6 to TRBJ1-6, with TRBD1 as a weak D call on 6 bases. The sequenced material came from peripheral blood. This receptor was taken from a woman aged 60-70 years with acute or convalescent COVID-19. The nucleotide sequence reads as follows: TGTGCCAGCAGCCAGCTGGGACAAAGCGTTTCACCCCTCCACTTT. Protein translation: CASSQLGQSVSPLHF.